The source of this T cell receptor (beta chain) is a study of T-cell memory formation after mild COVID-19. Study findings and constraints: Memory sampled before infection contained some responding clones, suggesting cross-reactive memory joined.

TCRdb processed the 5' RACE reads anew with MiXCR; each CDR3 protein has one entry. Of more than 300,000 distinct CDR3 sequences listed, roughly 20% were seen once; the top ten hold 21%. The table lists this clonotype with a few counts. Its antigen is as yet unknown. Sequenced sample: PBMCs or a T cell subset sorted from them (not recorded which). The receptor's source is a man younger than 30 who had mild COVID-19 (a few samples of this study predate the infection). Cell type and time point are not known.

This CDR3 reads CASGSRDRGTDTQYF. CDR3 sequence (DNA): TGCGCCAGCGGGAGCCGGGACAGAGGCACAGATACGCAGTATTTT. The chain recombines TRBV5-1 with TRBJ2-3; 7 bases are shared with TRBD1. J lost 1 base, V lost 7 bases, and 9 bases had no gene match. The CDR3 runs to 15 residues. Per germline, CDR1 SGHRS and CDR2 YFSETQ.